This T cell receptor (beta chain) was documented in a study of cytomegalovirus exposure and HLA in healthy donors. The CDR3 sequence is 15 residues long. V shed 6 bases and J 6 bases; nucleotides not matched to a gene: 8. CDR1 and CDR2 from the germline V gene are LNHDA and SQIVND (reference sequence). Vbeta (60) and Jbeta (13) primers were used in the PCR. Here immunoSEQ multiplex PCR was the method, and the copy in TCRdb shows in-frame clones only, minus some. The sample has about 130,000 clones, 65% to 90% seen once; the top ten hold less than 1.5%. This clonotype originated in a girl aged 2-10 years in good health and CMV-seronegative. The J gene is TRBJ1-2, the V gene TRBV19; 12 nucleotides align to TRBD1. The sample taken for sequencing was PBMCs. The DNA for the CDR3 is TGTGCCAGTAGGGCACCGGGACAGGGGGCTCATGGCTACACCTTC. Its translation is CASRAPGQGAHGYTF.